This TCR beta chain was found in a study of CD8 T cells in Susac syndrome (dated by TCRdb to between 2017 and 2020). Regarding the complete study: Among the sequenced Susac syndrome patients, more than five had clinically active disease and roughly eight were in clinical remission. Repertoire sequencing was used to test whether CD8+ T cell activation and differentiation in Susac syndrome was antigen driven. At blood withdrawal, Susac syndrome patients were therapy-naive, treated with corticosteroids (with IVIg additionally given to some), or treated with IVIg alone. Study-level results and caveats: The study acknowledged that relatively few individuals were included in the TCR sequencing and HLA analysis. In the CD4+ T cell repertoire of Susac syndrome patients, clonal expansion was not detected.

High-throughput TCR beta sequencing profiled peripheral blood CD8+ and CD4+ T cells from healthy donors, Susac syndrome patients and multiple sclerosis patients. Recently defined diagnostic criteria for definite or probable disease were met by the Susac syndrome patients. CD8+ TEMRA cells were enriched by FACS, while bulk CD8+ and CD4+ T cells were purified by magnetic negative isolation. Blood was drawn into EDTA tubes, processed within 24 hours, and PBMCs were isolated by density gradient centrifugation. PBMCs intended for TCR sequencing were cryopreserved in liquid nitrogen and thawed later in a water bath at 37 degrees C. The sorted or isolated CD4+, CD8+ and CD8+ TEMRA cells reached a purity of at least 90%. Counted from cysteine to phenylalanine, this CDR3 has 14 amino acids. Only the CDR3 part of the read is kept: 42 bases, read in frame from the first base. The germline V gene (reference sequence) supplies CDR1 GTSNPN and CDR2 SVGIG. Deletion took 3 bases off V and 10 bases off J, with a span of 19 bases between the germline ends.

A note on this clonotype: Its antigen is unknown. Base qualities are not at hand, and no much larger clone is one base apart.

RNA was extracted using the RNeasy kit, and roughly 0.45 to 1 microgram was reverse transcribed with random hexamers. The immunoSEQ multiplex PCR assay, which covers 54 Vbeta and 13 Jbeta segments, was used to amplify TCR beta CDR3 regions. To correct PCR amplification bias, a synthetic template baseline was used for both primer optimization and computational correction. Per the source publication's procedure: Reads were annotated to V, D and J genes per IMGT and analyzed with immunoSEQ Analyzer, keeping only productive sequences. Clonality was calculated as one minus the Shannon entropy normalized by log2 of the number of productive unique sequences. For each patient and control, public and private clones were evaluated among the 100 most prevalent clones. Clones were defined as Susac-specific when absent from the healthy and MS cohorts, from over 950 published viral clones and from other ImmuneACCESS disease sequences. TCRdb reanalyzed the raw reads on its own, using fastp at Q25 for trimming and MiXCR for clone calling, and kept in-frame beta chains. Every distinct CDR3 protein forms one entry, paired with its most common genes and DNA. TCRdb, not the authors, supplied the V and J calls. The sample yields some 94,000 distinct CDR3 sequences; about 94% were counted once. Roughly 0.31% of the sample comes from the top ten.

Material for sequencing was CD4+ T cells from PBMCs. Recombination linked TRBV30 to TRBJ2-1; a tentative D call is TRBD1 (5 bases match). The TCR originated in a human donor with Susac syndrome. For the CDR3, the sequence is CAWRGLTGYREQFF. The DNA sequence reads TGTGCCTGGAGGGGCCTTACTGGATACAGGGAGCAGTTCTTC.